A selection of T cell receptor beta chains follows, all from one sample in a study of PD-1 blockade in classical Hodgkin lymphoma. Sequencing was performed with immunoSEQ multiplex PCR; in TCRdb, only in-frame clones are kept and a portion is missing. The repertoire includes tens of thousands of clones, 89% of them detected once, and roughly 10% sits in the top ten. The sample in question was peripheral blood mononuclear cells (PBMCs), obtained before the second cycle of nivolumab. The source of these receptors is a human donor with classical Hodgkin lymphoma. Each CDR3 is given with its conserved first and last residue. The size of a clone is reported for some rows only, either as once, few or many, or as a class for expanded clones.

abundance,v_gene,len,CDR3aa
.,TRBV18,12,CASSPRQGVKFF
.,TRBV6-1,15,CASSPAVYSNQPQHF
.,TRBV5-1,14,CASSYLPQGYEQYF
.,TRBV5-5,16,CASSSEPGQAYSPLHF
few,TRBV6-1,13,CASSEKSPAEAFF
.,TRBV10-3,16,CAISEPAGGFGNTIYF
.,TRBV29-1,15,CSAKDPGQGPGEQYF
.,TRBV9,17,CASSVGWAVAGQETQYF
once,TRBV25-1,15,CASSEYSSGRGEQYF
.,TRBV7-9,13,CASSHQENTEAFF
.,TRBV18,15,CASSLAQTSTDTQYF
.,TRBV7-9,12,CASRQGSSEQYF
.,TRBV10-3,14,CAISEDRGFPEAFF
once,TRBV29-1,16,CSVEDSRQGASETQYF
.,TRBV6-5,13,CASSNRYNSPLHF
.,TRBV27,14,CASSSETTAQPQHF
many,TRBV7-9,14,CATQRGENTGELFF
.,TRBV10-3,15,CAISESGQLNQPQHF
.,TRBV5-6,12,CASSLWLYEQYF
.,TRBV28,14,CASSLGLAGYEQYF
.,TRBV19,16,CASSIDASGNTGELFF
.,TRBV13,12,CASSSEGREQFF
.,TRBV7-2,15,CASSPGGRSYNEQFF
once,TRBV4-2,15,CASSQQLAGTDTQYF
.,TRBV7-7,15,CASSLTLAFEETQYF
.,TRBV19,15,CASSIDGEDSYGFTF